The 14 T cell receptor beta chains reported below all come from one sample, sequenced in a study of T cell responses to AZD1222 COVID-19 vaccine. Some clones are missing from TCRdb's copy, which holds only in-frame ones; the method was immunoSEQ multiplex PCR. The table records more than 110,000 clones, about nine tenths of them present only once. The source was peripheral blood, collected on day 0 of AZD1222 vaccination. The origin of the receptors is an adult in good health.

A few counts support this clone. The chain employs TRBV5-1 and TRBJ2-3, with TRBD2 identical over 8 bases. CDR3 length: 17 residues. With 0 bases clipped from V and 3 bases from J, the junction kept 9 bases outside the gene matches. Germline V gene lookup returns CDR1 SGHRS and CDR2 YFSETQ. CDR3 residues: CASSLVAAGAGTDTQYF. The CDR3 region has the DNA TGCGCCAGCAGCTTGGTCGCAGCGGGGGCGGGTACAGATACGCAGTATTTT.

The chain links TRBV7-2 to TRBJ1-5; 7 nucleotides line up with TRBD1. This CDR3 is 16 amino acids long. CDR1 and CDR2 (germline): SGHTA, FQGNSA. With 1 base clipped from V and 1 base from J, the junction kept 4 bases outside the gene matches. Here the CDR3 DNA reads TGTGCCAGCAGCTTAGATACGACAGGGAGCAATCAGCCCCAGCATTTT. This sequence encodes CASSLDTTGSNQPQHF.

As concerns this clone: Other DNA sequences in this specimen translate into the identical CDR3. This rearrangement joins TRBV7-3 to TRBJ1-1; TRBD1 agrees at 7 bases. The V gene's germline CDR1 is SGHTA and CDR2 FQGTGA. There are 14 residues in the CDR3. With V trimmed by 3 bases and J by 1 base, 2 bases remained unmatched. CDR3 in amino acids: CASSLGTENTEAFF. The CDR3 DNA reads TGTGCCAGCAGCTTGGGGACAGAGAACACTGAAGCTTTCTTT.

This rearrangement joins TRBV19 to TRBJ1-3; D uncertain. CDR3 length equals 12 residues. V was pared by 4 bases and J by 10 bases, with 11 bases between. Germline CDR1 LNHDA, CDR2 SQIVND (reference sequence). CDR3 region: CASSTFTGTIYF. The CDR3 bases are TGTGCCAGTAGTACTTTCACGGGGACCATATATTTT.

The chain has TRBV11-2 and TRBJ1-2, with 8 bases fitting TRBD1. Germline V CDR1 and CDR2: SGHAT, FQNNGV. With 3 bases clipped from V and 0 bases from J, the junction kept 6 bases outside the gene matches. The CDR3 extends over 16 amino acids. The CDR3 region has the DNA TGTGCCAGCAGCTTCTCTGGACAGGGAGCTAACTATGGCTACACCTTC. Its protein is CASSFSGQGANYGYTF.

In DNA form, the CDR3 reads TGTGCCAGCAGCCAGGATAGATTGTGGGGCCGAAACACCGGGGAGCTGTTTTTT. This translates into CASSQDRLWGRNTGELFF. The V call is TRBV14, the J call TRBJ2-2, with D maybe TRBD1 (5 bases). Germline V CDR1 and CDR2: SGHDN, FVKESK. The CDR3 totals 18 residues. The V and J ends lost 3 bases and 2 bases respectively, with 19 bases between them. The variable domain in full, completed from reference TRBV14 and TRBJ2-2, reads EAGVTQFPSHSVIEKGQTVTLRCDPISGHDNLYWYRRVMGKEIKFLLHFVKESKQDESGMPNNRFLAERTGGTYSTLKVQPAELEDSGVYFCASSQDRLWGRNTGELFFGEGSRLTVL.

The rearrangement uses TRBV24-1 and TRBJ2-1; a weak D match, TRBD2 (5 bases). The CDR3 consists of 14 residues. Trimming stripped 2 bases from V and 9 bases from J, with 13 bases between. CDR1 KGHDR and CDR2 SFDVKD come from the germline V gene. CDR3 coding DNA: TGTGCCACCAGTGATTCGACTATGCCGGGTGAGCAGTTCTTC. Translation gives CATSDSTMPGEQFF.

The chain is built from TRBV30 and TRBJ2-3; 10 bases match TRBD1. V was pared by 2 bases and J by 5 bases, with 13 bases of the junction left unmatched. CDR3 length: 17 residues. Germline V gene lookup returns CDR1 GTSNPN and CDR2 SVGIG (reference sequence). Here the CDR3 reads CAWSSNMGQGLRDTQYF. In DNA form, the CDR3 reads TGTGCCTGGAGTAGCAACATGGGACAGGGGTTGCGAGATACGCAGTATTTT. Combining the CDR3 with reference TRBV30 and TRBJ2-3 gives the whole variable domain SQTIHQWPATLVQPVGSPLSLECTVEGTSNPNLYWYRQAAGRGLQLLFYSVGIGQISSEVPQNLSASRPQDRQFILSSKKLLLSDSGFYLCAWSSNMGQGLRDTQYFGPGTRLTVL.

This clone was seen only a few times. The chain combines TRBV7-9 with TRBJ1-5; possible D gene TRBD1, 5 bases. The germline CDR1 and CDR2 sequences are SEHNR and FQNEAQ (reference sequence). V was pared by 3 bases and J by 5 bases, with 14 bases between. This CDR3 spans 15 amino acids. The CDR3 protein is CASSLGPHSDQPQHF. DNA of the CDR3: TGTGCCAGCAGCTTGGGACCGCATTCAGATCAGCCCCAGCATTTT. Using reference TRBV7-9 and TRBJ1-5 for the parts outside the CDR3, the full variable domain is DTGVSQNPRHKITKRGQNVTFRCDPISEHNRLYWYRQTLGQGPEFLTYFQNEAQLEKSRLLSDRFSAERPKGSFSTLEIQRTEQGDSAMYLCASSLGPHSDQPQHFGDGTRLSIL.

The chain is built from TRBV6-5 and TRBJ1-3; 7 positions match TRBD1. This CDR3 has 15 residues. Germline trimming cut 2 bases from V and 2 bases from J; bases unmatched to any gene: 3. Germline V lookup: CDR1 MNHEY, CDR2 SVGAGI. In DNA form, the CDR3 reads TGTGCCAGCAGTTACGACAGGGCAACTGGAAACACCATATATTTT. Translated, it gives CASSYDRATGNTIYF.

This clone came up many times. The rearrangement joins TRBV9 to TRBJ2-1, with TRBD2 matching over 8 bases. V lost 0 bases to trimming and J lost 3 bases; unmatched junction nucleotides: 2. Germline CDR1 is SGDLS and CDR2 is YYNGEE. This CDR3 spans 15 amino acids. The CDR3 spells CASSVDSGDYNEQFF. CDR3 bases: TGTGCCAGCAGCGTAGATAGCGGGGACTACAATGAGCAGTTCTTC.

The rearrangement joins TRBV30 to TRBJ1-4, with D possibly being TRBD1 (6 bases). V was trimmed by 1 base and J by 10 bases, leaving 10 bases between them. CDR1 is GTSNPN, CDR2 SVGIG, per germline (reference sequence). CDR3 length: 12 amino acids. CDR3 protein: CAWSEGELKLFF. The CDR3 DNA is TGTGCCTGGAGTGAGGGGGAATTAAAACTGTTTTTT. The entire variable domain, with the rest obtained from reference TRBV30 and TRBJ1-4, is as follows: SQTIHQWPATLVQPVGSPLSLECTVEGTSNPNLYWYRQAAGRGLQLLFYSVGIGQISSEVPQNLSASRPQDRQFILSSKKLLLSDSGFYLCAWSEGELKLFFGSGTQLSVL.

This chain joins TRBV28 and TRBJ1-4; D is unresolved. The V gene lost 2 bases and the J gene lost 7 bases, with 11 bases spanning the gap. Germline CDR1 and CDR2: MDHEN and SYDVKM. The CDR3 is 14 amino acids. The CDR3 loop reads CASSLIAGGEKLFF. CDR3 bases: TGTGCCAGCAGTTTAATAGCCGGTGGTGAAAAACTGTTTTTT.

This chain links TRBV12-1 with TRBJ1-2. TRBV12-1 is tagged as a pseudogene. CDR3 length equals 10 residues. In nucleotides, the CDR3 is TGTGCCAGCAGCTCCTATGGCTACACCTTC. Amino acids: CASSSYGYTF.